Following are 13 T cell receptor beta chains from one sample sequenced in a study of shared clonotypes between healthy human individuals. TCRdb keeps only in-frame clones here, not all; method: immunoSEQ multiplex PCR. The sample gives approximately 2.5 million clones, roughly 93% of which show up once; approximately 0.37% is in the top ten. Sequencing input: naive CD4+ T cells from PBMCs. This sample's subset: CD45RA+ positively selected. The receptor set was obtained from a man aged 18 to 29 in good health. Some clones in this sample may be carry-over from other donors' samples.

The CDR3: CASSPGTGMSYEQYF. The CDR3, as DNA: TGTGCCAGTAGTCCTGGGACAGGAATGTCCTACGAGCAGTACTTC. The chain links TRBV19 to TRBJ2-7; 8 nucleotides align to TRBD1. Germline V CDR1 and CDR2: LNHDA, SQIVND (reference sequence). CDR3 length: 15 amino acids. With 5 bases clipped from V and 1 base from J, the junction kept 7 bases outside the gene matches.

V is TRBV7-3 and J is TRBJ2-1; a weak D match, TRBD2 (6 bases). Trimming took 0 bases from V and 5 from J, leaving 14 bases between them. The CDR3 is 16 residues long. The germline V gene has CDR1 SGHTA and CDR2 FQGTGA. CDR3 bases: TGTGCCAGCAGCTTAACTAGCGGAGCCAATAACAATGAGCAGTTCTTC. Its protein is CASSLTSGANNNEQFF.

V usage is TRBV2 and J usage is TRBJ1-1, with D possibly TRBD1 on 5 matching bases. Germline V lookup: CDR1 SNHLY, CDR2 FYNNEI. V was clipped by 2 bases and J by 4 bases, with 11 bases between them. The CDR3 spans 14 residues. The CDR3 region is CASSEQGGGTEAFF. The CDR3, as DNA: TGTGCCAGCAGTGAACAGGGCGGGGGCACTGAAGCTTTCTTT.

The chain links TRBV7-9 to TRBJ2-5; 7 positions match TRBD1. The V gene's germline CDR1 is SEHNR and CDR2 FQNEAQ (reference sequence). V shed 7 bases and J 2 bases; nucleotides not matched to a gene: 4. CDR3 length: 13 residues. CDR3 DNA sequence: TGTGCCAGCATGAGGGGGCCACAAGAGACCCAGTACTTC. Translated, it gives CASMRGPQETQYF.

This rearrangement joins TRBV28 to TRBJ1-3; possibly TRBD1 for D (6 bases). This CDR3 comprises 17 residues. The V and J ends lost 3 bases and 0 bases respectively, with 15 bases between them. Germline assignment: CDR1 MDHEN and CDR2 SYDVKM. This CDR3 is CASSLVGQTGSGNTIYF. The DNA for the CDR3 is TGTGCCAGCAGTTTGGTTGGACAGACCGGCTCTGGAAACACCATATATTTT.

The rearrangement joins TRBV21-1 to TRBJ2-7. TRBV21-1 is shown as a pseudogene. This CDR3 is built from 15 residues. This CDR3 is CASGDPTVTKDEQYF. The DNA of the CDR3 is TGTGCCAGCGGGGACCCGACAGTGACTAAGGACGAGCAGTACTTC.

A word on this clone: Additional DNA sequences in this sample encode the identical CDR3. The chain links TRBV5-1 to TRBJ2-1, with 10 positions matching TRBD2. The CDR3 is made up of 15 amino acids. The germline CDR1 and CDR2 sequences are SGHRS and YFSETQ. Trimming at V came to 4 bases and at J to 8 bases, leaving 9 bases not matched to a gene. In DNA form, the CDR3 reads TGCGCCAGCAGCCCGCGGTTAGCGGGAGGTGATGAGCAGTTCTTC. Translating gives CASSPRLAGGDEQFF.

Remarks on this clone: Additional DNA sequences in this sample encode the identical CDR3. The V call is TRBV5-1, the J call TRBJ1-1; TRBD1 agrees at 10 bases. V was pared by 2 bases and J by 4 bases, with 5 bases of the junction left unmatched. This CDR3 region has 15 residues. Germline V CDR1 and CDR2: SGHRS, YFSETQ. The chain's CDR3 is CASSFRTGGSTEAFF. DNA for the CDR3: TGCGCCAGCAGCTTCAGGACAGGGGGAAGCACTGAAGCTTTCTTT.

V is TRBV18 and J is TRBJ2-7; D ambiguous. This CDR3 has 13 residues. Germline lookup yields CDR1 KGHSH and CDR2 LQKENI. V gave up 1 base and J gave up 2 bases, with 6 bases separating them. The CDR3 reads CASSPQATYEQYF. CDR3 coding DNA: TGTGCCAGCTCACCACAGGCTACCTACGAGCAGTACTTC.

Written as DNA, the CDR3 is TGCGCCAGCAGCTTGGGAGGACAGTCCCACACAGATACGCAGTATTTT. Residues: CASSLGGQSHTDTQYF. This chain uses TRBV5-1 with TRBJ2-3; D might be TRBD1 (6 bases). This CDR3 has 16 residues. Germline V gene sequence: CDR1 SGHRS, CDR2 YFSETQ. Trimming shortened V by 0 bases and J by 2 bases, and 13 bases separated the two germline ends.

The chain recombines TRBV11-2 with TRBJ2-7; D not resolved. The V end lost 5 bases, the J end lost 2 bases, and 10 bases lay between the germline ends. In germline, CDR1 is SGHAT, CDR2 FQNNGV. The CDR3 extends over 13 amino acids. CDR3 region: CASSGVDAYEQYF. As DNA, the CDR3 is TGTGCCAGCAGCGGGGTTGATGCCTACGAGCAGTACTTC.

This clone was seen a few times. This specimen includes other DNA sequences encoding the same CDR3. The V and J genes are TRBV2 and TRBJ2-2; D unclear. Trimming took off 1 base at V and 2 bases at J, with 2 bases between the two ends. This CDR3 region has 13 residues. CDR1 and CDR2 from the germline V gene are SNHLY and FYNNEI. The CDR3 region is CASSEENTGELFF. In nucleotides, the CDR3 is TGTGCCAGCAGTGAAGAAAACACCGGGGAGCTGTTTTTT.

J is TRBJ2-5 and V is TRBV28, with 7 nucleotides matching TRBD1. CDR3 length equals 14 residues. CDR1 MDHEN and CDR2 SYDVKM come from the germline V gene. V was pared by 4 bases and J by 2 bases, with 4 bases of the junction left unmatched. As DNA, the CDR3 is TGTGCCAGCAGTTACGACAGGGCTCAAGAGACCCAGTACTTC. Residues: CASSYDRAQETQYF.